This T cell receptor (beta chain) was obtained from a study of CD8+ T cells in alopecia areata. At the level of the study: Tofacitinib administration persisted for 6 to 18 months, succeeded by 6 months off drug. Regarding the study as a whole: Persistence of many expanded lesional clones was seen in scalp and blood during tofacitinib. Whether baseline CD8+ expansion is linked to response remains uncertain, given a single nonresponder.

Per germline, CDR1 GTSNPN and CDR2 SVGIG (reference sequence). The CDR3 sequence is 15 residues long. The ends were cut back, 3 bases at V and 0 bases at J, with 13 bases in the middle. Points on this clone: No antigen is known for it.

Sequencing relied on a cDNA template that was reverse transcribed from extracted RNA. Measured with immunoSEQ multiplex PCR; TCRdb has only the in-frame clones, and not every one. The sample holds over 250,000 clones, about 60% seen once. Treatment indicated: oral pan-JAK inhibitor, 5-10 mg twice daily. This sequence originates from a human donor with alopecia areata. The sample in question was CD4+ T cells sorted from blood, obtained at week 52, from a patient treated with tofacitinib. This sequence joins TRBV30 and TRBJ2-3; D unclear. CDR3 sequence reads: CAWSPRGGSTDTQYF. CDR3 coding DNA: TGTGCCTGGAGCCCCCGCGGCGGTAGCACAGATACGCAGTATTTT. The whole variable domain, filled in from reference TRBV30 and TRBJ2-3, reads SQTIHQWPATLVQPVGSPLSLECTVEGTSNPNLYWYRQAAGRGLQLLFYSVGIGQISSEVPQNLSASRPQDRQFILSSKKLLLSDSGFYLCAWSPRGGSTDTQYFGPGTRLTVL.